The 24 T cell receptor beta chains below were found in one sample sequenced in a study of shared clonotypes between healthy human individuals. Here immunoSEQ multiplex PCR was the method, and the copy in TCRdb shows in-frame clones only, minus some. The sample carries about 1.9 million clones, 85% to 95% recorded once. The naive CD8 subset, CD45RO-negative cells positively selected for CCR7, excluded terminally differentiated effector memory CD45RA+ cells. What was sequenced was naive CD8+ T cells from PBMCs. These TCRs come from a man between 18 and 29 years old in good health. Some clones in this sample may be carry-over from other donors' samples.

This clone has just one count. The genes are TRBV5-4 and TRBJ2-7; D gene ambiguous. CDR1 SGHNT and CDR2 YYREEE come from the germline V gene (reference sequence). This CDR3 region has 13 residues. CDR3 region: CASSLDMSTPSVV. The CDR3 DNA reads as TGTGCCAGCAGCTTGGATATGTCGACGCCTTCAGTGGTC.

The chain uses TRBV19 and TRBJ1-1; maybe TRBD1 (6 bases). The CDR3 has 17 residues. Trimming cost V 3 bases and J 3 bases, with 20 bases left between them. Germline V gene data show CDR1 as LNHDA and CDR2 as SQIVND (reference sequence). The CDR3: CASSISPVVQGYTEAFF. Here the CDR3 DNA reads TGTGCCAGTAGTATCAGCCCCGTGGTACAGGGTTACACTGAAGCTTTCTTT.

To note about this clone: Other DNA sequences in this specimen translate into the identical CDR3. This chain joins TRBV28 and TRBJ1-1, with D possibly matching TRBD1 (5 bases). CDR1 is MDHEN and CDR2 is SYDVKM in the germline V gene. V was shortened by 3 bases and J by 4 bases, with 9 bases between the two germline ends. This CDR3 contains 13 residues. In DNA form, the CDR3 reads TGTGCCAGCAGTTTGGGCAGGGCCACTGAAGCTTTCTTT. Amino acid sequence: CASSLGRATEAFF. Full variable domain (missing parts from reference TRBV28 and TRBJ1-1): DVKVTQSSRYLVKRTGEKVFLECVQDMDHENMFWYRQDPGLGLRLIYFSYDVKMKEKGDIPEGYSVSREKKERFSLILESASTNQTSMYLCASSLGRATEAFFGQGTRLTVV.

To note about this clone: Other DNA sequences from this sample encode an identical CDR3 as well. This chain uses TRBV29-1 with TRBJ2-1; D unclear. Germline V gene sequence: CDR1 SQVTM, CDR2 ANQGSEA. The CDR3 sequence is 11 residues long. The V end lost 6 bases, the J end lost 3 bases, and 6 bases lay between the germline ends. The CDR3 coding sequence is TGCAGCGTACCCTTCTACAATGAGCAGTTCTTC. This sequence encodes CSVPFYNEQFF.

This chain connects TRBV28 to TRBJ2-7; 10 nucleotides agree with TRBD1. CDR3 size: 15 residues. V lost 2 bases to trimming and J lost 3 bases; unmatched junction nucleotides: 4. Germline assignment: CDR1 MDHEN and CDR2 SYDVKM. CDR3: CASSLTTGGLYEQYF. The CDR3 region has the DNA TGTGCCAGCAGTTTAACGACAGGGGGCCTCTACGAGCAGTACTTC.

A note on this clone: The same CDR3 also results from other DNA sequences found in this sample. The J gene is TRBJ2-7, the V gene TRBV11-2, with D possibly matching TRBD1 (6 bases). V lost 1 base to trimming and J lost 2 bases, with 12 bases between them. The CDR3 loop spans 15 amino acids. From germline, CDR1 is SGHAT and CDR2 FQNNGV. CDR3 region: CASSLGAGVAYEQYF. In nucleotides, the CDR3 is TGTGCCAGCAGCTTAGGGGCAGGGGTGGCCTACGAGCAGTACTTC.

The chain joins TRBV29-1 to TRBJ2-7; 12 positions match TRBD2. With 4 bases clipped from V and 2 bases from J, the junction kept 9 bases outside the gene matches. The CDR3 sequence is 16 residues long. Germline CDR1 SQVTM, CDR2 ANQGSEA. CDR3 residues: CSVAAELAGGPYEQYF. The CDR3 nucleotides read TGCAGCGTTGCTGCCGAGCTAGCGGGAGGGCCCTACGAGCAGTACTTC.

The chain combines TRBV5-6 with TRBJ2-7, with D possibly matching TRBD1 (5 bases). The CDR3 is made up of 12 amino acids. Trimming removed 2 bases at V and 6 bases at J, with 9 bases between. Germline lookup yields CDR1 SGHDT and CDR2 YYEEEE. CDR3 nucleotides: TGTGCCAGCAGCTTCAGGGCTACCGAGCAGTACTTC. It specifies CASSFRATEQYF.

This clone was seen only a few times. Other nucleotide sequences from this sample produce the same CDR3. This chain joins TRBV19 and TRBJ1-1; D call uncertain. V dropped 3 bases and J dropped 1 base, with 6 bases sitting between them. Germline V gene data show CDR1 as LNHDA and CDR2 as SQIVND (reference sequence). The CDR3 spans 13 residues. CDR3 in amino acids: CASSIVQNTEAFF. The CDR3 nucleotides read TGTGCCAGTAGTATCGTCCAGAACACTGAAGCTTTCTTT.

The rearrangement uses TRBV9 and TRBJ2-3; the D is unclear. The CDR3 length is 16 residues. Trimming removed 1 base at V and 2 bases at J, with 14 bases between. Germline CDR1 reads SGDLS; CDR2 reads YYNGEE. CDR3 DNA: TGTGCCAGCAGCGTAAGAGCTACTTCTAACACAGATACGCAGTATTTT. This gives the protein CASSVRATSNTDTQYF.

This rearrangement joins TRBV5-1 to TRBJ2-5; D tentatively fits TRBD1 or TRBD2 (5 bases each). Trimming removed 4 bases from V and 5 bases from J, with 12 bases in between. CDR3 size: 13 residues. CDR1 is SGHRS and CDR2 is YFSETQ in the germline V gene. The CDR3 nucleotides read TGCGCCAGCAGCGTGGGACCTGGGGAGACCCAGTACTTC. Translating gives CASSVGPGETQYF. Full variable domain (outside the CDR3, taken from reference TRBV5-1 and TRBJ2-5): KAGVTQTPRYLIKTRGQQVTLSCSPISGHRSVSWYQQTPGQGLQFLFEYFSETQRNKGNFPGRFSGRQFSNSRSEMNVSTLELGDSALYLCASSVGPGETQYFGPGTRLLVL.

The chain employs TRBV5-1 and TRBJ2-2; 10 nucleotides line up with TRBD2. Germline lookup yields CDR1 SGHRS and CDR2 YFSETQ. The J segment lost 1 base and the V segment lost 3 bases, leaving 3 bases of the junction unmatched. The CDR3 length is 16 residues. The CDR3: CASSWTSGGNTGELFF. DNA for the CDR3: TGCGCCAGCAGCTGGACTAGCGGAGGGAACACCGGGGAGCTGTTTTTT. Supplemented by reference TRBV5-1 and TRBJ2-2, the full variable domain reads KAGVTQTPRYLIKTRGQQVTLSCSPISGHRSVSWYQQTPGQGLQFLFEYFSETQRNKGNFPGRFSGRQFSNSRSEMNVSTLELGDSALYLCASSWTSGGNTGELFFGEGSRLTVL.

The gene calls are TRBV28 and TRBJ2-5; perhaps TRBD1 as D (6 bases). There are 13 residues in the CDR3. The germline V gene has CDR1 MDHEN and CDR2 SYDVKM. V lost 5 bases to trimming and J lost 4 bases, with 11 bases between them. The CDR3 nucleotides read TGTGCCAGCAGTCGGACAGCTCGAGAGACCCAGTACTTC. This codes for CASSRTARETQYF.

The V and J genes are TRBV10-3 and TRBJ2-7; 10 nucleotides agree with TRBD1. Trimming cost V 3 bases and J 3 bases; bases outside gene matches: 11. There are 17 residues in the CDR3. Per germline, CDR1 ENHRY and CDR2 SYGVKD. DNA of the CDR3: TGTGCCATCAGTGACATACATTCAGGGACAGGGGTCTACGAGCAGTACTTC. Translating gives CAISDIHSGTGVYEQYF.

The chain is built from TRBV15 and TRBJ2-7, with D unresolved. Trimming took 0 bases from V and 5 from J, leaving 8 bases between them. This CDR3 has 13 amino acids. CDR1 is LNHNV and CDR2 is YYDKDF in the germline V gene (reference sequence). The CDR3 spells CATSRERADEQYF. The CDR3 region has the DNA TGTGCCACCAGCAGAGAAAGGGCTGACGAGCAGTACTTC.

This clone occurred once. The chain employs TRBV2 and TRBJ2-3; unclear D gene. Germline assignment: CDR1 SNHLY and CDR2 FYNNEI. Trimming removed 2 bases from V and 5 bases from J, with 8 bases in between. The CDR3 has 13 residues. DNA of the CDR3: TGTGCCAGCAGTGAAATTTTAGAAGATACGCAGTATTTT. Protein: CASSEILEDTQYF.

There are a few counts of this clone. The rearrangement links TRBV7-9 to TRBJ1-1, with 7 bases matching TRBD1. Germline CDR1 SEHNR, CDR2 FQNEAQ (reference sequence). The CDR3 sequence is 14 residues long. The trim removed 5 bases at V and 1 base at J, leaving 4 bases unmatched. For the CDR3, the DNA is TGTGCCAGCAGCGAACAGGGGAGGAACACTGAAGCTTTCTTT. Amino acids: CASSEQGRNTEAFF.

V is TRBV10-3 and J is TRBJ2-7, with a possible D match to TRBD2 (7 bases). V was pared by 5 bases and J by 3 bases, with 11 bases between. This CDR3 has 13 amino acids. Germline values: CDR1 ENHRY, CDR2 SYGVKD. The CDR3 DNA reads TGTGCCATCAGTTCAGGGGAGGGCTACGAGCAGTACTTC. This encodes CAISSGEGYEQYF.

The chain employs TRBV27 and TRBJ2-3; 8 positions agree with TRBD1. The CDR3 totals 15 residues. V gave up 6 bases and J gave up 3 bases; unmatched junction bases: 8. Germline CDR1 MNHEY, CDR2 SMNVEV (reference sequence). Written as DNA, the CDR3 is TGTGCCAGCAGCTACGGACAGGGAATGACAGATACGCAGTATTTT. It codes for CASSYGQGMTDTQYF.

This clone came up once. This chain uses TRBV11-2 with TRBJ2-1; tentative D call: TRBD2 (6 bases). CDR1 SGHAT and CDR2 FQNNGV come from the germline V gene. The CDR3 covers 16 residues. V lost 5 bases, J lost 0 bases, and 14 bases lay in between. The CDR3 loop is CASSRPGLSSYNEQFF. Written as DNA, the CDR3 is TGTGCCAGCAGCCGACCGGGACTGAGCTCCTACAATGAGCAGTTCTTC.

The CDR3 DNA sequence: TGTGCCAGCTCACCACCTGGGGGGAAGCAGTTCTTC. Translating gives CASSPPGGKQFF. This chain links TRBV18 with TRBJ2-1; perhaps TRBD2 as D (6 bases). This CDR3 region has 12 residues. Germline CDR1 reads KGHSH; CDR2 reads LQKENI. The germline V and J ends were trimmed by 0 bases and 11 bases, with 8 bases remaining between them. Variable domain in full (rest from reference TRBV18 and TRBJ2-1): NAGVMQNPRHLVRRRGQEARLRCSPMKGHSHVYWYRQLPEEGLKFMVYLQKENIIDESGMPKERFSAEFPKEGPSILRIQQVVRGDSAAYFCASSPPGGKQFFGPGTRLTVL.

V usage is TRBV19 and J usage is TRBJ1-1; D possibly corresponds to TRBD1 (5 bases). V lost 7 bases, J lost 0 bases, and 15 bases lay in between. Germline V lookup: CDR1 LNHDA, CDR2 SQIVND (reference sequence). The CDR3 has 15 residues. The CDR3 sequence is CASTLTGLMNTEAFF. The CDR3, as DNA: TGTGCCAGTACTCTAACAGGACTTATGAACACTGAAGCTTTCTTT.

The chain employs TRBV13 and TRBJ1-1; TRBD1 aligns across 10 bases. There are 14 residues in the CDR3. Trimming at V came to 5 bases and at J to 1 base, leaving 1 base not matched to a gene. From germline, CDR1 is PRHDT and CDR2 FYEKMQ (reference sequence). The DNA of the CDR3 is TGTGCCAGCAGCGGGGACAGGGGGAACACTGAAGCTTTCTTT. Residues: CASSGDRGNTEAFF.

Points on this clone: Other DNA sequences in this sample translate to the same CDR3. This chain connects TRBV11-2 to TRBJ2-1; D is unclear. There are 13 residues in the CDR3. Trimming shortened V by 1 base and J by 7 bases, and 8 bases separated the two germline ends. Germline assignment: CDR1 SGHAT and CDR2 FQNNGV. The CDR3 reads CASSLGVGNEQFF. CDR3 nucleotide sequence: TGTGCCAGCAGCTTAGGTGTAGGTAATGAGCAGTTCTTC.